The 30 T cell receptor beta chains below all came from one sample that was sequenced in a study of control samples from healthy donors and cancer patients (TCRdb year 2020). Library preparation used the immunoSEQ multiplex PCR assay. Not all clones reach the TCRdb copy of this immuneACCESS table, which keeps in-frame sequences only. Checked studies attribute under half of the gap to unresolved V genes and leave the rest unexplained. The table for this sample lists about 85,000 clones; 90% of them were counted only once. The leading ten clones occupy less than 4.5% of the sample. The material sequenced was blood. The receptors here all came from a woman younger than 35 in good health.

The chain joins TRBV18 to TRBJ2-2; 12 nucleotides align to TRBD2. CDR1 is KGHSH and CDR2 is LQKENI in the germline V gene. Unmatched junction bases numbered 4, after V lost 3 bases and J lost 5 bases. The CDR3 is 16 amino acids. CDR3 sequence: CASSPRLAGDTGELFF. In nucleotides, the CDR3 is TGTGCCAGCTCACCGCGACTAGCGGGGGATACCGGGGAGCTGTTTTTT.

The chain joins TRBV20-1 to TRBJ2-1; the match to TRBD2 covers 8 bases. Trimming at V came to 3 bases and at J to 8 bases, leaving 12 bases not matched to a gene. This CDR3 has 15 amino acids. CDR1 and CDR2 from the germline V gene are DFQATT and SNEGSKA (reference sequence). CDR3 bases: TGCAGTGCTAGTCCGCCCGGGGGGGTTGTAGATGAGCAGTTCTTC. Protein sequence: CSASPPGGVVDEQFF.

The chain joins TRBV4-1 to TRBJ1-6; D unclear. V gave up 0 bases and J gave up 12 bases, with 18 bases separating them. The CDR3 consists of 16 residues. Germline CDR1 MGHRA, CDR2 YSYEKL. The CDR3 nucleotides read TGCGCCAGCAGCCAAGATCTTAGGGCCGGTGTAAAACCCCTCCACTTT. Protein sequence: CASSQDLRAGVKPLHF.

The gene calls are TRBV5-1 and TRBJ2-3; 13 positions agree with TRBD2. V dropped 4 bases and J dropped 6; count of bases not matched to a gene: 8. The germline gives CDR1 SGHRS, CDR2 YFSETQ. The CDR3 is made up of 16 amino acids. CDR3 nucleotide sequence: TGCGCCAGCAGCCTACGACTAGCGGGGGGCCTCGATACGCAGTATTTT. Protein sequence: CASSLRLAGGLDTQYF.

This rearrangement joins TRBV4-2 to TRBJ1-2; weak D call: TRBD1 (6 bases). This CDR3 is 17 amino acids long. V was pared by 1 base and J by 8 bases, with 23 bases between. From germline, CDR1 is LGHNA and CDR2 YNFKEQ. CDR3 in amino acids: CASSQGVIGGSLIGYTF. CDR3 sequence (DNA): TGTGCCAGCAGCCAAGGGGTAATCGGGGGCTCACTTATCGGCTACACCTTC.

The J gene is TRBJ2-4, the V gene TRBV5-5; D unclear. The CDR3 consists of 16 residues. Germline V lookup: CDR1 SGHKS, CDR2 YYEKEE (reference sequence). V was pared by 0 bases and J by 0 bases, with 10 bases between. The CDR3 sequence: CASSLGQDLAKNIQYF. The DNA for the CDR3 is TGTGCCAGCAGCTTGGGGCAGGACCTAGCCAAAAACATTCAGTACTTC.

This sequence joins TRBV11-3 and TRBJ2-1; 14 bases match TRBD2. Germline values: CDR1 SGHNT, CDR2 YENEEA. This CDR3 has 15 residues. V shed 5 bases and J 7 bases; nucleotides not matched to a gene: 4. The CDR3 reads CASSRLAGGLNEQFF. The DNA for the CDR3 is TGTGCCAGCAGCCGACTAGCGGGGGGGCTAAATGAGCAGTTCTTC.

A remark on this clone: The germline gene is not matched at one end of the junction; a read error may be the cause. The chain uses TRBV2 and TRBJ2-4, with D perhaps being TRBD1 or TRBD2 (5 bases each). This CDR3 has 15 amino acids. Looked up from germline, CDR1 is SNHLY and CDR2 is FYNNEI. Here the CDR3 reads CASSEVGTAKNIQYF. CDR3 nucleotide sequence: TGTGCCAGCAGCGAAGTGGGGACAGCCAAAAACATTCAGTACTTC.

The chain uses TRBV6-6 and TRBJ1-2, with D hard to call. Germline CDR1 reads MNHNY; CDR2 reads SVGAGI (reference sequence). Trimming removed 5 bases at V and 0 bases at J, with 19 bases between. This CDR3 region has 17 residues. The CDR3 sequence is CASSQRARTDTNYGYTF. The CDR3 DNA is TGTGCCAGCAGTCAACGCGCTCGGACCGACACTAACTATGGCTACACCTTC.

This clone was recorded once. The chain couples TRBV6-5 to TRBJ2-1; D gene ambiguous. Germline V gives CDR1 MNHEY, CDR2 SVGAGI. V dropped 5 bases and J dropped 2 bases, with 13 bases sitting between them. The CDR3 totals 15 residues. The CDR3 sequence is CASSLTLGTYNEQFF. CDR3 coding DNA: TGTGCCAGCAGTCTTACGCTGGGCACCTACAATGAGCAGTTCTTC.

The rearrangement uses TRBV24-1 and TRBJ2-3; 8 bases map to TRBD2. The CDR3 runs to 16 residues. The germline gives CDR1 KGHDR, CDR2 SFDVKD. The V gene end was trimmed by 2 bases and the J gene end by 2 bases; junction bases not matched to a gene: 5. Written as DNA, the CDR3 is TGTGCCACCAGTGATTCCCAAGCGGGGGTCACAGATACGCAGTATTTT. It specifies CATSDSQAGVTDTQYF.

The sample holds a few counts of this clone. The chain's CDR3 is CASSEAPTGDLYGYTF. In nucleotides, the CDR3 is TGTGCCAGCAGTGAAGCCCCGACAGGGGACCTTTATGGCTACACCTTC. The V gene is TRBV6-1, the J gene TRBJ1-2, with TRBD1 matching over 8 bases. Unmatched junction bases numbered 8, after V lost 0 bases and J lost 5 bases. CDR3 size: 16 residues. CDR1 and CDR2 from the germline V gene are MNHNS and SASEGT.

The chain has TRBV2 and TRBJ2-7; D is ambiguous. Germline-derived CDR1 and CDR2 are SNHLY and FYNNEI. This CDR3 region has 11 residues. Trimming stripped 6 bases from V and 0 bases from J, with 3 bases between. The CDR3 nucleotides read TGTGCCAGCAGGTCCTCCTACGAGCAGTACTTC. Its translation is CASRSSYEQYF.

The J gene is TRBJ2-1, the V gene TRBV19; D tentatively reads TRBD1 or TRBD2 (6 bases each). The CDR3 sequence is 16 residues long. V dropped 5 bases and J dropped 3 bases, with 17 bases sitting between them. Germline CDR1 reads LNHDA; CDR2 reads SQIVND (reference sequence). The CDR3 region has the DNA TGTGCCAGTAGTGCCTCTTGGGGGGCCCTCTACAATGAGCAGTTCTTC. Protein product: CASSASWGALYNEQFF.

A few counts support this clone. The chain couples TRBV2 to TRBJ2-2; TRBD1 is a possible D gene (6 bases). Germline V lookup: CDR1 SNHLY, CDR2 FYNNEI. CDR3 size: 16 residues. Trimming took 2 bases from V and 3 from J, leaving 13 bases between them. This CDR3 reads CASSEWAGVDTGELFF. Written as DNA, the CDR3 is TGTGCCAGCAGTGAATGGGCAGGGGTGGACACCGGGGAGCTGTTTTTT. Full variable domain (outside the CDR3, taken from reference TRBV2 and TRBJ2-2): EPEVTQTPSHQVTQMGQEVILRCVPISNHLYFYWYRQILGQKVEFLVSFYNNEISEKSEIFDDQFSVERPDGSNFTLKIRSTKLEDSAMYFCASSEWAGVDTGELFFGEGSRLTVL.

In regard to this clone: Distinct nucleotide sequences in the sample also encode this CDR3. J is TRBJ1-5 and V is TRBV5-1; D is undetermined. The CDR3 length is 14 residues. Trimming left V 0 bases short and J 0 bases short, with 4 bases between. Germline V lookup: CDR1 SGHRS, CDR2 YFSETQ. In DNA, the CDR3 is TGCGCCAGCAGCTTGGACAGTAGCAATCAGCCCCAGCATTTT. Translating it yields CASSLDSSNQPQHF. Drawing the rest from reference TRBV5-1 and TRBJ1-5, the complete variable domain is KAGVTQTPRYLIKTRGQQVTLSCSPISGHRSVSWYQQTPGQGLQFLFEYFSETQRNKGNFPGRFSGRQFSNSRSEMNVSTLELGDSALYLCASSLDSSNQPQHFGDGTRLSIL.

The chain is built from TRBV6-5 and TRBJ2-7; 8 bases match TRBD1. The junction had 10 bases not matched to a gene; V was cut back by 7 bases and J by 2 bases. This CDR3 has 15 residues. Germline V gene sequence: CDR1 MNHEY, CDR2 SVGAGI. The CDR3 sequence is CASITGGQVAYEQYF. CDR3 nucleotide sequence: TGTGCCAGCATTACCGGGGGACAGGTTGCCTACGAGCAGTACTTC.

The chain employs TRBV19 and TRBJ1-3, with 7 nucleotides matching TRBD1. The germline gives CDR1 LNHDA, CDR2 SQIVND (reference sequence). The J segment lost 4 bases and the V segment lost 4 bases, leaving 10 bases of the junction unmatched. CDR3 size: 16 residues. The CDR3 reads CASSTTGTAFGNTIYF. The DNA of the CDR3 is TGTGCCAGTAGTACGACCGGGACAGCATTCGGAAACACCATATATTTT.

This chain uses TRBV4-1 with TRBJ2-5, with a tentative D call TRBD1 (5 bases). CDR1 MGHRA and CDR2 YSYEKL come from the germline V gene. The CDR3 sequence is 13 residues long. With 1 base removed from V and 2 bases from J, the gap between germline ends came to 5 bases. CDR3 sequence reads: CASSQGQQETQYF. The CDR3 DNA reads as TGCGCCAGCAGCCAAGGACAGCAAGAGACCCAGTACTTC.

V is TRBV4-1 and J is TRBJ1-2; D ambiguous. The CDR3 runs to 17 residues. Germline V gives CDR1 MGHRA, CDR2 YSYEKL. V shed 4 bases and J shed 0 bases, with 18 bases lying between them. CDR3 bases: TGCGCCAGCAGCCCAAGGCCCTGGGCGAATTCTAACTATGGCTACACCTTC. As protein: CASSPRPWANSNYGYTF.

V and J are TRBV6-5 and TRBJ2-7; 9 positions match TRBD1. The CDR3 runs to 15 residues. Per germline, CDR1 MNHEY and CDR2 SVGAGI. J gave up 2 bases and V 7 bases, and 9 bases lay outside the gene matches. The CDR3 loop is CASTLLGQGTYEQYF. CDR3 coding DNA: TGTGCCAGCACCCTACTGGGACAGGGAACCTACGAGCAGTACTTC.

This clone was seen a single time. The germline gene is not matched at one end of the junction; a read error may be the cause. The chain couples TRBV4-1 to TRBJ2-3; either TRBD1 or TRBD2 may supply D (5 bases each). The CDR3 extends over 14 amino acids. Germline CDR1 MGHRA, CDR2 YSYEKL. DNA for the CDR3: TGCGCCAGCAGCCAAGTGGGACCCCTAGATGCGCAGTATTTT. This codes for CASSQVGPLDAQYF.

V gene TRBV7-8 combines with J gene TRBJ1-2; D may be TRBD1 (6 bases). Germline-derived CDR1 and CDR2 are SGHVS and FQNEAQ. Deletions cut 5 bases from V and 10 bases from J, with 26 bases between. The CDR3 loop spans 16 amino acids. CDR3 in DNA: TGTGCCAGCAGCCCCCAGGGGTACAAAAACTATGGTGTCTACACCTTC. This gives the protein CASSPQGYKNYGVYTF.

The V gene is TRBV25-1, the J gene TRBJ2-1; 10 bases match TRBD1. The CDR3 has 13 residues. V lost 3 bases, J lost 14 bases, and 7 bases stayed unmatched. Germline CDR1 is MGHDK and CDR2 is SYGVNS. As DNA, the CDR3 is TGTGCCAGCAGTGACTCCACCGGGACAGGGGAGTTCTTC. Encoded protein: CASSDSTGTGEFF.

The chain links TRBV7-9 to TRBJ2-3, with TRBD2 matching over 8 bases. V dropped 5 bases and J dropped 1; count of bases not matched to a gene: 2. Per germline, CDR1 SEHNR and CDR2 FQNEAQ (reference sequence). The CDR3 has 14 residues. CDR3 coding DNA: TGTGCCAGCAGCGATAGCGGGGGCACAGATACGCAGTATTTT. The encoded protein is CASSDSGGTDTQYF.

The rearrangement uses TRBV11-2 and TRBJ1-6; 7 positions agree with TRBD1. Germline values: CDR1 SGHAT, CDR2 FQNNGV. This CDR3 is 14 amino acids long. V dropped 5 bases and J dropped 10; count of bases not matched to a gene: 8. CDR3 region: CASSQGSGGSPLHF. The CDR3 bases are TGTGCCAGCAGCCAGGGCTCAGGGGGGTCACCCCTCCACTTT.

The chain is built from TRBV5-6 and TRBJ2-3; D possibly corresponds to TRBD1 (6 bases). V was shortened by 4 bases and J by 2 bases, with 14 bases between the two germline ends. CDR3 length equals 15 residues. Germline V lookup: CDR1 SGHDT, CDR2 YYEEEE. The DNA of the CDR3 is TGTGCCAGCAGCCCTAAGGACAGTTACACAGATACGCAGTATTTT. Protein product: CASSPKDSYTDTQYF.

The count of this clone is one. The rearrangement uses TRBV5-1 and TRBJ1-1; possible D gene TRBD1, 5 bases. The CDR3 length is 15 residues. From germline, CDR1 is SGHRS and CDR2 YFSETQ. Trimming cost V 1 base and J 1 base, with 11 bases left between them. CDR3 in amino acids: CASSLFQGGNTEAFF. The CDR3 DNA reads as TGCGCCAGCAGCTTGTTTCAGGGCGGGAACACTGAAGCTTTCTTT.

The J gene is TRBJ1-2, the V gene TRBV5-1; 7 positions match TRBD1. This CDR3 region has 15 residues. With 4 bases clipped from V and 6 bases from J, the junction kept 12 bases outside the gene matches. Germline lookup yields CDR1 SGHRS and CDR2 YFSETQ. CDR3 residues: CASSQRQGGADGYTF. CDR3 nucleotide sequence: TGCGCCAGCAGCCAGCGACAGGGAGGAGCGGATGGCTACACCTTC. Supplemented by reference TRBV5-1 and TRBJ1-2, the full variable domain reads KAGVTQTPRYLIKTRGQQVTLSCSPISGHRSVSWYQQTPGQGLQFLFEYFSETQRNKGNFPGRFSGRQFSNSRSEMNVSTLELGDSALYLCASSQRQGGADGYTFGSGTRLTVV.

The chain joins TRBV29-1 to TRBJ1-1; TRBD1 is a possible D gene (6 bases). The CDR3 totals 11 residues. V gave up 3 bases and J gave up 11 bases, with 13 bases separating them. CDR1 and CDR2 from the germline V gene are SQVTM and ANQGSEA. The CDR3 DNA follows: TGCAGCGTTGAGGACGGGAGGGGGGCTTTCTTT. As protein: CSVEDGRGAFF.